This T cell receptor beta chain was identified during a study of T cell changes during pregnancy in multiple sclerosis. The table came from immunoSEQ multiplex PCR; TCRdb's copy has only in-frame clones and leaves some out. The data show under 45,000 clones, approximately 91% seen once. This CDR3 is 12 amino acids long. V lost 3 bases, J lost 6 bases, and 6 bases lay in between. Germline V CDR1 and CDR2: MNHEY, SMNVEV (reference sequence). This material consisted of CD8+ T cells from peripheral blood mononuclear cells, taken in the third trimester of pregnancy. This sequence originates from a female donor with multiple sclerosis, enrolled in a pregnancy study. This chain links TRBV27 with TRBJ1-5; D gene uncertain. The CDR3 spells CASSFLGQPQHF. The CDR3 coding sequence is TGTGCCAGCAGTTTCCTAGGTCAGCCCCAGCATTTT.